This passage covers 13 T cell receptor beta chains from one sample sequenced in a study of shared clonotypes between healthy human individuals. Clones were read by immunoSEQ multiplex PCR, and TCRdb kept only the in-frame ones, dropping some. This sample has over a million clones; roughly 98% occur once, and the top ten carry around 0.45%. The specimen was naive CD4+ T cells sorted from blood. The subset denotes: CD45RA+ positively selected. These receptors originate from a man under 40 in good health.

This clone was observed once. The chain combines TRBV5-6 with TRBJ1-2; possibly TRBD1 for D (5 bases). With 1 base removed from V and 7 bases from J, the gap between germline ends came to 17 bases. The CDR3 length is 15 residues. CDR1 is SGHDT and CDR2 is YYEEEE in the germline V gene. The CDR3: CASSLIGGSSSGYTF. In DNA, the CDR3 is TGTGCCAGCAGCTTGATTGGGGGTTCATCCTCTGGCTACACCTTC.

The rearrangement links TRBV7-9 to TRBJ2-5; the match to TRBD1 covers 10 bases. Trimming removed 5 bases from V and 5 bases from J; junction bases left unmatched: 8. In germline, CDR1 is SEHNR, CDR2 FQNEAQ (reference sequence). This CDR3 contains 15 residues. CDR3 DNA sequence: TGTGCCAGCAGCCCGACAGGGGGCGTTTTCGAGACCCAGTACTTC. As protein: CASSPTGGVFETQYF. The full variable domain, rest sourced from reference TRBV7-9 and TRBJ2-5, is DTGVSQNPRHKITKRGQNVTFRCDPISEHNRLYWYRQTLGQGPEFLTYFQNEAQLEKSRLLSDRFSAERPKGSFSTLEIQRTEQGDSAMYLCASSPTGGVFETQYFGPGTRLLVL.

V and J are TRBV6-5 and TRBJ2-3; D might be TRBD1 (6 bases). Trimming cost V 4 bases and J 2 bases, with 13 bases left between them. This CDR3 has 15 amino acids. Germline loops: CDR1 MNHEY, CDR2 SVGAGI. CDR3 sequence: CASSFYRDTTDTQYF. As DNA, the CDR3 is TGTGCCAGCAGTTTCTACCGGGACACCACAGATACGCAGTATTTT.

J is TRBJ2-1 and V is TRBV9, with TRBD2 as a possible D gene (5 bases). V shed 4 bases and J shed 2 bases, with 7 bases lying between them. The germline CDR1 and CDR2 sequences are SGDLS and YYNGEE. The CDR3 sequence is 13 residues long. The CDR3 coding sequence is TGTGCCAGCAGCACGGAGGCCTACAATGAGCAGTTCTTC. Its protein is CASSTEAYNEQFF.

The chain joins TRBV11-2 to TRBJ2-3; D may be TRBD1 (5 bases). Trimming removed 5 bases from V and 3 bases from J, with 9 bases in between. CDR1 SGHAT and CDR2 FQNNGV come from the germline V gene. The CDR3 is 13 amino acids. CDR3 bases: TGTGCCAGCAGCAGGGGAATAACAGATACGCAGTATTTT. This gives the protein CASSRGITDTQYF.

The chain links TRBV6-1 to TRBJ2-1; TRBD1 might be the D (5 bases). The CDR3 is made up of 13 amino acids. Germline V gives CDR1 MNHNS, CDR2 SASEGT. Trimming pared 5 bases from V and 1 base from J, leaving 6 bases between. The CDR3 sequence: CASSQGSYNEQFF. The CDR3 nucleotides read TGTGCCAGCAGTCAGGGTTCCTACAATGAGCAGTTCTTC.

This clone was picked up one time. The rearrangement links TRBV9 to TRBJ2-7; the D gene is possibly TRBD2 (5 bases). This CDR3 has 15 amino acids. CDR1 and CDR2 from the germline V gene are SGDLS and YYNGEE. V lost 0 bases and J 0 bases, leaving 10 bases between the germline ends. The CDR3 DNA sequence: TGTGCCAGCAGCGTAGGGACTTCTAGCTCCTACGAGCAGTACTTC. Its protein is CASSVGTSSSYEQYF.

The V gene is TRBV6-5, the J gene TRBJ2-2; TRBD2 is a possible D gene (7 bases). From germline, CDR1 is MNHEY and CDR2 SVGAGI. The ends were cut back, 10 bases at V and 6 bases at J, with 12 bases in the middle. The CDR3 runs 12 residues. CDR3 in DNA: TGTGCCACACGGGGGGCCGCCGGGGAGCTGTTTTTT. Amino acid sequence: CATRGAAGELFF.

This rearrangement joins TRBV6-6 to TRBJ2-3; D is perhaps TRBD2 (6 bases). The CDR3 sequence is 14 residues long. In germline, CDR1 is MNHNY, CDR2 SVGAGI (reference sequence). Trimming took off 9 bases at V and 2 bases at J, with 15 bases between the two ends. Here the CDR3 reads CASESAGSTDTQYF. The CDR3 coding sequence is TGTGCCAGTGAATCGGCGGGGTCCACAGATACGCAGTATTTT.

The J gene is TRBJ1-3, the V gene TRBV28; possibly TRBD1 for D (5 bases). Germline V gene lookup returns CDR1 MDHEN and CDR2 SYDVKM. This CDR3 has 14 amino acids. V dropped 5 bases and J dropped 0 bases, with 8 bases sitting between them. The CDR3 nucleotides are TGTGCCAGCAGTGGAGACAGCTCTGGAAACACCATATATTTT. Translating it yields CASSGDSSGNTIYF.

For this clone: Other DNA sequences in this sample translate to the same CDR3. The gene calls are TRBV5-1 and TRBJ1-1; D is possibly TRBD1 (6 bases). Deletions cut 0 bases from V and 5 bases from J, with 11 bases between. The germline V gene encodes CDR1 SGHRS and CDR2 YFSETQ. CDR3 length equals 14 residues. CDR3 protein: CASSLDRGRTEAFF. The CDR3 nucleotides read TGCGCCAGCAGCTTGGATCGGGGGCGTACTGAAGCTTTCTTT.

The chain joins TRBV13 to TRBJ2-1; 7 nucleotides match TRBD2. This CDR3 is 15 amino acids long. Germline assignment: CDR1 PRHDT and CDR2 FYEKMQ (reference sequence). The J segment lost 10 bases and the V segment lost 3 bases, leaving 12 bases of the junction unmatched. CDR3 nucleotide sequence: TGTGCCAGCAGCTTCCCCCTGTCCGGGACTACCGAGCAGTTCTTC. It encodes CASSFPLSGTTEQFF.

The chain has TRBV27 and TRBJ2-5; D gene unclear. Germline CDR1 reads MNHEY; CDR2 reads SMNVEV (reference sequence). The CDR3 length is 14 residues. V was pared by 2 bases and J by 0 bases, with 7 bases between. The CDR3, as DNA: TGTGCCAGCAGTTTAATGGGCCACCAAGAGACCCAGTACTTC. It yields the protein CASSLMGHQETQYF.